This T cell receptor (beta chain) originates from a study of CD4+ T cells in melanoma. The method was immunoSEQ multiplex PCR; TCRdb's version includes in-frame clones alone and lacks a portion of them. This sample yields approximately 110,000 clones, of which about 90% are seen a single time; around 3.3% belongs to the top ten. As to this clone: Its target is unknown.

V gave up 5 bases and J gave up 8 bases, with 15 bases separating them. The germline CDR1 and CDR2 sequences are SGHTA and FQGNSA. There are 13 residues in the CDR3. Regarding the study as a whole: Diverse differentiation states were reported for melanoma neoantigen-specific CD4+ T cells. CD8+ T cell, macrophage and B cell function reportedly correlated with neoantigen-specific CD4+ T cells.

The clonotype comes from a human donor with melanoma. The source material was peripheral blood. The chain has TRBV7-2 and TRBJ1-1, with D perhaps matching TRBD1 (5 bases). CDR3 protein: CASSPQGGQEAFF. DNA of the CDR3: TGTGCCAGCAGCCCCCAGGGTGGCCAGGAAGCTTTCTTT.